A single TCR beta chain is shown here with its context. Its antigen is unknown. Read data end 3 residues before the CDR3 end; the end is taken from the germline J gene. This entry is derived from a study of T cells in women clearing cervical HPV infection. The table came from immunoSEQ multiplex PCR; TCRdb's copy has only in-frame clones and leaves some out. The sample shows 31,000 or so clones, and around 4% sits with its ten largest clones. Each participant carried one incident cervical HPV16 infection only. Study results and limitations: Effector/memory and HPV-specific T cells were not isolated, and association timing is unknown. TRBV6-7 relative abundance averaged approximately 0.1% in cases and approximately 0.15% in controls.

This CDR3 is built from 18 residues. Germline CDR1 reads LNHDA; CDR2 reads SQIVND (reference sequence). The sample comprised blood buffy coat. V usage is TRBV19 and J usage is TRBJ1-2; D remains ambiguous. This TCR derives from a woman between 18 and 75 years old with a cervical HPV16 infection that either progressed to CIN3+ or cleared (not recorded which). The CDR3 region is CASSITLLAGTFTDTYTF. CDR3 DNA (partial): TGTGCCAGTAGTATAACCTTACTAGCGGGCACTTTCACAGATACC.